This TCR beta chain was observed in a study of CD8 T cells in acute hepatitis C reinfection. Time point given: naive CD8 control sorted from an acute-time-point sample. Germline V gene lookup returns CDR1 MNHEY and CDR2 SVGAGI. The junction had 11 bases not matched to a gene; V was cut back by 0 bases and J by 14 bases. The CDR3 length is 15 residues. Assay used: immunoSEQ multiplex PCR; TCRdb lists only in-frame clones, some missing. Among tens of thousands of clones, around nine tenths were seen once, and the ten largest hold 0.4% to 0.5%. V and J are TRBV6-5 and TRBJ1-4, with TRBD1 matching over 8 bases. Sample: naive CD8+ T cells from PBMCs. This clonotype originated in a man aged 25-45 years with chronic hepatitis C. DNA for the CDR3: TGTGCCAGCAGTTACTCGGCGACAGGGGTCTTACGGCTGTTTTTT. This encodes CASSYSATGVLRLFF.